This paragraph reports one TCR beta chain. The data belong to a study of blood T cells in healthy people across ages. A second PCR of roughly 7 to 11 cycles used a sample-barcoded 5' primer and a J-beta primer mix. MiXCR, run by TCRdb on the 5' RACE reads, gives a single entry per CDR3 protein. Found here are 800,000 to 950,000 distinct CDR3 sequences, under 40% of them singletons; the top ten hold 10% to 15%. Sequenced: blood. The TCR originated in a man between 18 and 35 years old in good health.

CDR3 loop: CATGQGDLNTEAFF. CDR3 in DNA: TGTGCCACCGGACAAGGGGATTTGAACACTGAAGCTTTCTTT. The chain carries TRBV7-2 and TRBJ1-1; perhaps TRBD1 as D (5 bases). From germline, CDR1 is SGHTA and CDR2 FQGNSA. Deletions cut 10 bases from V and 0 bases from J, with 15 bases between. CDR3 length equals 14 residues.